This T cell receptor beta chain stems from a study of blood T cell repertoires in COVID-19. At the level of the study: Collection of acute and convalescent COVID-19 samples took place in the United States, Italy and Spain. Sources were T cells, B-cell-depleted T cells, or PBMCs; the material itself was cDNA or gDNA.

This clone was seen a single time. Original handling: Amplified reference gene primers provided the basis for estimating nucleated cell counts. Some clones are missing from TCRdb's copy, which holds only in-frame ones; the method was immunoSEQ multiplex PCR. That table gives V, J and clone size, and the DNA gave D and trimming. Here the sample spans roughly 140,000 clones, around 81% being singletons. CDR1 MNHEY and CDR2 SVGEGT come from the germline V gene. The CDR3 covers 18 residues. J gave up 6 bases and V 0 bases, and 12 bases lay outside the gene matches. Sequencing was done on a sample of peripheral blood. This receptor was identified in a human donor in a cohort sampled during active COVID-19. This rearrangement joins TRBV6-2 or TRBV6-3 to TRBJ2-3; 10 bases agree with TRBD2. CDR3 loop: CASSYSIPLAGDRDTQYF. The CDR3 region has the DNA TGTGCCAGCAGTTACTCGATCCCCCTAGCGGGAGATCGTGATACGCAGTATTTT.